The clone carrying this TCR beta chain was observed once. Other nucleotide sequences in the sample specify the same CDR3. The data stem from a study of cytomegalovirus exposure and HLA in healthy donors. CDR1 is SGDLS, CDR2 YYNGEE, per germline. The CDR3 has 15 residues. V lost 0 bases and J lost 10; bases outside the gene matches: 5. A multiplex PCR was run with 60 Vbeta primers and 13 Jbeta primers. Method: immunoSEQ multiplex PCR; TCRdb's copy keeps in-frame clones and lacks some. The profile covers about 190,000 clones, with 80% appearing a single time and over 5.5% taken by the ten largest. The sequenced sample consisted of PBMCs. This receptor was identified in a man aged 35-49 years in good health and CMV-seropositive. V and J are TRBV9 and TRBJ1-6, with 9 bases matching TRBD1. The CDR3 loop is CASSVEGTGYSPLHF. The CDR3 bases are TGTGCCAGCAGCGTAGAGGGGACAGGGTACTCACCCCTCCACTTT. The complete variable domain, with remaining parts taken from reference TRBV9 and TRBJ1-6, reads DSGVTQTPKHLITATGQRVTLRCSPRSGDLSVYWYQQSLDQGLQFLIQYYNGEERAKGNILERFSAQQFPDLHSELNLSSLELGDSALYFCASSVEGTGYSPLHFGNGTRLTVT.